Shown below are 31 T cell receptor beta chains from a single sample sequenced in a study of shared clonotypes between healthy human individuals. Generated by immunoSEQ multiplex PCR, the TCRdb table keeps only in-frame clones and is missing some. The table has some 240,000 clones, over 50% seen once; the top ten hold around 10%. Sequencing input: memory CD4+ T cells sorted from blood. As for subset: CD45RA-negative fraction. The origin of the receptors is a man aged 25 to 45 in good health.

This clone was seen a handful of times. The sample has other DNA sequences that encode this CDR3 too. The chain joins TRBV18 to TRBJ1-5, with TRBD1 identical over 9 bases. The CDR3 sequence is 13 residues long. The germline V gene has CDR1 KGHSH and CDR2 LQKENI. Losses at the gene ends were 4 bases for V and 7 bases for J; bases not matched to a gene: 2. The CDR3 nucleotides are TGTGCCAGCTCACGGGACAGGGAGCAGCCCCAGCATTTT. Amino acid sequence: CASSRDREQPQHF.

The chain's CDR3 is CASSERGRAEAFF. The CDR3, as DNA: TGCGCCAGCAGTGAGAGGGGGCGCGCTGAAGCTTTCTTT. The J gene is TRBJ1-1, the V gene TRBV10-1; 7 nucleotides agree with TRBD1. The CDR3 runs to 13 residues. Germline V gene sequence: CDR1 WNHNN, CDR2 SYGVQD (reference sequence). V was clipped by 2 bases and J by 6 bases; unmatched bases: 3.

The chain uses TRBV30 and TRBJ2-1, with D perhaps being TRBD1 or TRBD2 (5 bases each). The V end was cut by 4 bases, the J end by 7 bases, with 11 bases between. The CDR3 length is 12 residues. Germline V gives CDR1 GTSNPN, CDR2 SVGIG (reference sequence). CDR3 loop: CAWKVWGNEQFF. CDR3 sequence (DNA): TGTGCCTGGAAGGTATGGGGGAATGAGCAGTTCTTC.

This sequence joins TRBV21-1 and TRBJ2-7; the D segment call TRBD1 is taken from the table without a DNA check. TRBV21-1 is a pseudogene segment. This CDR3 region has 12 residues. The CDR3 reads CASTVHRYEQYF. CDR3 nucleotides: TGTGCCAGCACCGTACATCGTTACGAGCAGTACTTC.

This chain joins TRBV18 and TRBJ1-5; 10 nucleotides agree with TRBD1. The CDR3 loop spans 18 amino acids. V trimming: 2 bases; J trimming: 1 base; junction bases outside the gene matches: 8. The V gene's germline CDR1 is KGHSH and CDR2 LQKENI. The CDR3 is CASSPWSGTGVSNQPQHF. CDR3 DNA sequence: TGTGCCAGCTCACCATGGTCGGGGACAGGGGTGAGCAATCAGCCCCAGCATTTT.

The chain links TRBV19 to TRBJ1-2; a weak D match, TRBD1 (5 bases). V dropped 1 base and J dropped 8 bases, with 20 bases sitting between them. Germline CDR1 is LNHDA and CDR2 is SQIVND (reference sequence). The CDR3 has 16 residues. CDR3 sequence reads: CASSIGGSDRSSGYTF. In DNA, the CDR3 is TGTGCCAGTAGTATAGGAGGAAGCGACAGATCCTCGGGCTACACCTTC.

For the CDR3, the DNA is TGTGCCAGCAGTACACTAGTTGCCCTCACTGGGGCCAACGTCCTGACTTTC. Encoded protein: CASSTLVALTGANVLTF. The V and J genes are TRBV28 and TRBJ2-6; D perhaps matches TRBD2 (5 bases). The ends were cut back, 5 bases at V and 2 bases at J, with 16 bases in the middle. The germline V gene encodes CDR1 MDHEN and CDR2 SYDVKM. This CDR3 is built from 17 residues.

In its sample, this clone was seen a few times. The chain joins TRBV30 to TRBJ1-5; 7 bases match TRBD1. There are 14 residues in the CDR3. With V trimmed by 1 base and J by 5 bases, 5 bases remained unmatched. Germline CDR1 GTSNPN, CDR2 SVGIG (reference sequence). The CDR3 is CAWSARQGDQPQHF. DNA of the CDR3: TGTGCCTGGAGTGCTCGACAGGGTGATCAGCCCCAGCATTTT.

This chain joins TRBV7-2 and TRBJ2-3; 9 bases are a match to TRBD1. The CDR3 is made up of 15 amino acids. V lost 4 bases, J lost 0 bases, and 2 bases stayed unmatched. Looked up from germline, CDR1 is SGHTA and CDR2 is FQGNSA. The CDR3 region has the DNA TGTGCCAGCAGCTCCGGGACAGGGAGCACAGATACGCAGTATTTT. Translating gives CASSSGTGSTDTQYF.

In its sample, this clone was seen a few times. DNA of the CDR3: TGTGCCAGCGGGACATCCCTGGTTGACATTCAGTACTTC. Translation gives CASGTSLVDIQYF. This chain connects TRBV6-5 to TRBJ2-4, with a possible D match to TRBD1 (6 bases). This CDR3 is built from 13 residues. V was shortened by 8 bases and J by 8 bases, with 16 bases between the two germline ends. Germline V lookup: CDR1 MNHEY, CDR2 SVGAGI.

This clone was detected a few times. The chain links TRBV10-1 to TRBJ2-1, with 8 bases that match TRBD2. Per the germline V gene, CDR1 is WNHNN and CDR2 is SYGVQD (reference sequence). The CDR3 is 18 amino acids. The J segment lost 0 bases and the V segment lost 0 bases, leaving 7 bases of the junction unmatched. The CDR3 reads CASSESASGLSSYNEQFF. For the CDR3, the DNA is TGCGCCAGCAGTGAGTCCGCTAGCGGGCTTAGCTCCTACAATGAGCAGTTCTTC.

The chain uses TRBV5-1 and TRBJ2-1, with 13 nucleotides matching TRBD2. Germline assignment: CDR1 SGHRS and CDR2 YFSETQ. The CDR3 length is 19 residues. The V segment lost 2 bases and the J segment 4 bases; nucleotides outside the gene matches: 12. In DNA, the CDR3 is TGCGCCAGCAGCTTTAAAGTGGGACTAGCGGGATGGGAATACAATGAGCAGTTCTTC. This encodes CASSFKVGLAGWEYNEQFF.

This chain links TRBV28 with TRBJ2-7, with TRBD1 matching 7 bases. The CDR3 extends over 17 amino acids. Germline V CDR1 and CDR2: MDHEN, SYDVKM. The V segment lost 5 bases and the J segment 5 bases; nucleotides outside the gene matches: 18. The CDR3 DNA is TGTGCCAGCAGTCCTTATCCGTTCACAGGGGTAGGGAACGAGCAGTACTTC. Residues: CASSPYPFTGVGNEQYF.

V is TRBV28 and J is TRBJ2-7; the D gene is possibly TRBD1 (5 bases). V lost 1 base and J 4 bases, leaving 8 bases between the germline ends. The CDR3 sequence is 13 residues long. The V gene's germline CDR1 is MDHEN and CDR2 SYDVKM. CDR3 bases: TGTGCCAGCAGTTTATTGGCAGGGTACGAGCAGTACTTC. It translates to CASSLLAGYEQYF.

The chain uses TRBV28 and TRBJ2-5; 7 bases fit TRBD1. The germline gives CDR1 MDHEN, CDR2 SYDVKM. CDR3 size: 14 residues. The V segment lost 6 bases and the J segment 2 bases; nucleotides outside the gene matches: 6. In DNA, the CDR3 is TGTGCCAGCAGCCCTGGGGACAGACAAGAGACCCAGTACTTC. Translation: CASSPGDRQETQYF.

Remarks on this clone: One end of the junction varies from germline; a read error may be responsible. The chain links TRBV11-3 to TRBJ2-3, with D unclear. The CDR3 sequence is 15 residues long. Germline values: CDR1 SGHNT, CDR2 YENEEA. DNA for the CDR3: TGTGCCAGCAGCCTAGACGGGTCTGAGCAGGACACGCAGTATTTT. This gives the protein CASSLDGSEQDTQYF.

This clone was detected only a few times. The gene calls are TRBV7-8 and TRBJ1-2; TRBD1 is a possible D gene (6 bases). This CDR3 region has 13 residues. Germline V gives CDR1 SGHVS, CDR2 FQNEAQ. Deletions cut 5 bases from V and 8 bases from J, with 15 bases between. In DNA form, the CDR3 reads TGTGCCAGCAGCCTCGACAGGTTAGGAGGCTACACCTTC. Translating it yields CASSLDRLGGYTF. Complete variable domain (other parts from reference TRBV7-8 and TRBJ1-2): GAGVSQSPRYKVAKRGQDVALRCDPISGHVSLFWYQQALGQGPEFLTYFQNEAQLDKSGLPSDRFFAERPEGSVSTLKIQRTQQEDSAVYLCASSLDRLGGYTFGSGTRLTVV.

This clone occurred a few times. J is TRBJ1-2 and V is TRBV19; 7 positions match TRBD1. The CDR3 has 12 residues. Trimming at V came to 9 bases and at J to 6 bases, leaving 7 bases not matched to a gene. Germline values: CDR1 LNHDA, CDR2 SQIVND (reference sequence). CDR3 loop: CASRRGFDGYTF. CDR3 in DNA: TGTGCCAGCCGCAGGGGGTTCGATGGCTACACCTTC.

Details on this clone: In the same sample, other DNA sequences code for this CDR3. This chain uses TRBV29-1 with TRBJ1-1, with D possibly matching TRBD1 (5 bases). This CDR3 is built from 13 residues. Germline CDR1 reads SQVTM; CDR2 reads ANQGSEA. V lost 4 bases and J 0 bases, leaving 9 bases between the germline ends. In DNA form, the CDR3 reads TGCAGCGTTGGGGGCGGGATGAACACTGAAGCTTTCTTT. It encodes CSVGGGMNTEAFF.

The rearrangement uses TRBV29-1 and TRBJ2-5; D call uncertain. Looked up from germline, CDR1 is SQVTM and CDR2 is ANQGSEA. The CDR3 contains 13 residues. V was trimmed by 2 bases and J by 1 base, leaving 8 bases between them. The CDR3 is CSVEQNTQETQYF. CDR3 coding DNA: TGCAGCGTTGAACAGAACACCCAAGAGACCCAGTACTTC.

This chain joins TRBV2 and TRBJ2-3; D call uncertain. V lost 3 bases and J 5 bases, leaving 3 bases between the germline ends. Germline CDR1 and CDR2: SNHLY and FYNNEI. The CDR3 is 11 residues long. The CDR3 DNA reads as TGTGCCAGCAGTGATCAAGATACGCAGTATTTT. It translates to CASSDQDTQYF.

The gene calls are TRBV10-3 and TRBJ1-2; 8 bases match TRBD1. CDR3 size: 15 residues. J lost 8 bases, V lost 3 bases, and 11 bases had no gene match. Germline V gene data show CDR1 as ENHRY and CDR2 as SYGVKD. CDR3 protein: CAISDSQDRVSGYTF. In nucleotides, the CDR3 is TGTGCCATCAGTGATAGTCAGGACAGGGTCAGCGGCTACACCTTC.

The J gene is TRBJ1-2, the V gene TRBV2; D unresolved. V was clipped by 5 bases and J by 1 base, with 14 bases between them. Germline lookup yields CDR1 SNHLY and CDR2 FYNNEI. The CDR3 totals 15 residues. CDR3 nucleotide sequence: TGTGCCAGCAGTCAGACAAGGACTATTAACTATGGCTACACCTTC. This sequence encodes CASSQTRTINYGYTF.

This clone has more than one count but fewer than ten. This chain uses TRBV6-1 with TRBJ1-5; D not resolved. V gave up 2 bases and J gave up 0 bases, with 5 bases separating them. The CDR3 covers 14 residues. The germline V gene encodes CDR1 MNHNS and CDR2 SASEGT. The DNA for the CDR3 is TGTGCCAGCAGTGAAATAAATAGCAATCAGCCCCAGCATTTT. Translating it yields CASSEINSNQPQHF.

This rearrangement joins TRBV11-2 to TRBJ2-5; unclear D gene. V gave up 8 bases and J gave up 2 bases, with 12 bases separating them. This CDR3 is built from 13 residues. Germline assignment: CDR1 SGHAT and CDR2 FQNNGV. As DNA, the CDR3 is TGTGCCAGCTCCTTAGGGTGGCAAGAGACCCAGTACTTC. Its translation: CASSLGWQETQYF.

This clone was counted between two and nine times. This chain joins TRBV28 and TRBJ1-5, with 12 bases identical to TRBD1. This CDR3 region has 16 residues. V lost 5 bases and J lost 5; bases outside the gene matches: 7. Germline V gene data show CDR1 as MDHEN and CDR2 as SYDVKM. CDR3 DNA sequence: TGTGCCAGCAGTAAACCGGGACAGGGGGCGGATCAGCCCCAGCATTTT. It yields the protein CASSKPGQGADQPQHF.

This chain connects TRBV4-1 to TRBJ2-4, with unresolved D. CDR1 and CDR2 (germline): MGHRA, YSYEKL. V was shortened by 1 base and J by 3 bases, with 10 bases between the two germline ends. The CDR3 loop spans 15 amino acids. As DNA, the CDR3 is TGCGCCAGCAGCCAAGTAATCGGTGGCAAAAACATTCAGTACTTC. Its protein is CASSQVIGGKNIQYF.

This clone was seen a single time. This rearrangement joins TRBV28 to TRBJ1-1; tentatively, D is TRBD1 (6 bases). The germline CDR1 and CDR2 sequences are MDHEN and SYDVKM. Between the trimmed V and J ends, which lost 6 bases and 5 bases, there was a span of 16 bases. This CDR3 is built from 14 residues. CDR3 amino acids: CASRGAGIRTEAFF. The CDR3 DNA follows: TGTGCCAGCAGGGGGGCGGGGATAAGGACTGAAGCTTTCTTT. Drawing the rest from reference TRBV28 and TRBJ1-1, the complete variable domain is DVKVTQSSRYLVKRTGEKVFLECVQDMDHENMFWYRQDPGLGLRLIYFSYDVKMKEKGDIPEGYSVSREKKERFSLILESASTNQTSMYLCASRGAGIRTEAFFGQGTRLTVV.

The CDR3, as DNA: TGCAGTGCTATATACGGGGCGCCCCAGTACTTC. As protein: CSAIYGAPQYF. V usage is TRBV20-1 and J usage is TRBJ2-5; D is perhaps TRBD1 or TRBD2 (5 bases each). V was trimmed by 4 bases and J by 9 bases, leaving 12 bases between them. Germline CDR1 is DFQATT and CDR2 is SNEGSKA (reference sequence). This CDR3 comprises 11 residues.

In this sample, this clone turned up a few times. The chain employs TRBV6-1 and TRBJ1-1; D gene unclear. Trimming left V 11 bases short and J 4 bases short, with 20 bases between. This CDR3 contains 14 residues. Germline V gives CDR1 MNHNS, CDR2 SASEGT. DNA for the CDR3: TGTGCCTGCACGATAGGTTTGGGGTTCACTGAAGCTTTCTTT. Its translation: CACTIGLGFTEAFF.

The V call is TRBV5-8, the J call TRBJ1-5; tentatively, D is TRBD1 (5 bases). CDR3 length equals 16 residues. Germline CDR1 SGHTS, CDR2 YDEGEE. With 3 bases removed from V and 3 bases from J, the gap between germline ends came to 16 bases. Here the CDR3 reads CASSSGTRRDNQPQHF. Written as DNA, the CDR3 is TGTGCCAGCAGCTCCGGGACCCGGAGAGACAATCAGCCCCAGCATTTT.